This T cell receptor (beta chain) emerged from a study of blood T cells in healthy people across ages. Broader study findings: Diversity estimates from one million T cells were considered underestimates. Roughly linearly, TCR beta diversity per million T cells fell as age increased.

Combining a sample-barcoded 5' primer with a J-beta primer mix, a second PCR ran for roughly 7 to 11 cycles. TCRdb redid the calling of the 5' RACE reads with MiXCR, one entry per CDR3 protein. This sample has approximately 2,000,000 distinct CDR3 sequences, with roughly two fifths found just once. Trimming took off 7 bases at V and 0 bases at J, with 10 bases between the two ends. Germline V CDR1 and CDR2: LNHNV, YYDKDF (reference sequence). This CDR3 is built from 14 residues. Comments on this clonotype: Its antigen is undetermined.

Sequencing was done on a sample of blood. V and J are TRBV15 and TRBJ1-5, with D tentatively TRBD1 (5 bases). The clonotype was recovered from a human donor in good health. Here the CDR3 reads CATTQGYSNQPQHF. CDR3 bases: TGTGCCACCACCCAGGGTTATAGCAATCAGCCCCAGCATTTT.